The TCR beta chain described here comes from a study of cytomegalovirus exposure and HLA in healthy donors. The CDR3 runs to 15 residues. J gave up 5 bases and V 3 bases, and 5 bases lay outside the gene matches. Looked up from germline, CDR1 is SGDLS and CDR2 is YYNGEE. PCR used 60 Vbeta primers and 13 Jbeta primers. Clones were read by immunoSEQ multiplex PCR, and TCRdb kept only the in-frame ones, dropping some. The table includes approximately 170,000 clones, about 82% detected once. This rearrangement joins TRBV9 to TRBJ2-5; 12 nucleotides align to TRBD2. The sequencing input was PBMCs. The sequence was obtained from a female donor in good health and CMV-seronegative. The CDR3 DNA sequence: TGTGCCAGCAGCGCAAGACTAGCGGGGGAGGAGACCCAGTACTTC. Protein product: CASSARLAGEETQYF.